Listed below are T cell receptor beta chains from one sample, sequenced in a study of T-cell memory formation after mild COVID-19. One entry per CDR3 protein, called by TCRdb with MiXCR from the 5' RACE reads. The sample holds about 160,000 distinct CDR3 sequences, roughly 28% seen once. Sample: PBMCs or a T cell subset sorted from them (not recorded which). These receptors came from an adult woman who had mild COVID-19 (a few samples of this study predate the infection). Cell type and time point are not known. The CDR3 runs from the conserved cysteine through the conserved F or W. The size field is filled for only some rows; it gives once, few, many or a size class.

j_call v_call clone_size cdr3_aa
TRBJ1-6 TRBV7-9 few CASSGQGISSPLHF
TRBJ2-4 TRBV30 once CAWSVKSQILQYF
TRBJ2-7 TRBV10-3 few CAISVDPQGSYEQYF
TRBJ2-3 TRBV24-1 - CATSDGRGPTDTQYF
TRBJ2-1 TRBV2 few CASSDILVTEQFF
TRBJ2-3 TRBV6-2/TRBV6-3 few CASREGGAARFSTDTQYF
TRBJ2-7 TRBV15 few CATSRSGASGAYEQYF
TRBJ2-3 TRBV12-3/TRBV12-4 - CASSLRVADADTQYF
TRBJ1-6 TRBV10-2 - CASSPTDYNSPLHF
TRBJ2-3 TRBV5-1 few CASSLVQDTQYF
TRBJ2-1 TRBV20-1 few CSARDPGTSGYEQFF
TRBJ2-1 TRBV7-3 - CASSLGFSYEQFF
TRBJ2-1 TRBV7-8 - CASSLTGGGYNEQFF
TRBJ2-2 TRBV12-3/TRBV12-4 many CASLAGGNTGELFF
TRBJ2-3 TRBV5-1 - CASSLGRDSQYF
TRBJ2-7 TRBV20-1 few CSARDVGQDEQYF
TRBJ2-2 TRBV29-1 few CSVAPGTTQGELFF
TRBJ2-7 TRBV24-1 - CATGTGKRSEQYF
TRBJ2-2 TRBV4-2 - CASSQGEGMIPGELFF
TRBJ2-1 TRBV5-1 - CASSWRYPYNEQFF
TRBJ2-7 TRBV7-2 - CASSLATSQSSYEQYF
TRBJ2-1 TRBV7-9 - CASSGQGARNEQFF
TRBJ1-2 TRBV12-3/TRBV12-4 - CASTSTPGVNYGYTF
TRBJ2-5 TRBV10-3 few CAISEGSPRDQYF
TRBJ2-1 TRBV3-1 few CASKGHEQFF
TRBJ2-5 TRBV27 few CASRGAGHRSQYF
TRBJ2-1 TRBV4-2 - CASSQEAGGEYNEQFF
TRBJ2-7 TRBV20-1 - CSAGYRGSYEQYF
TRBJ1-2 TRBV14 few CASSPPHGNYGYTF
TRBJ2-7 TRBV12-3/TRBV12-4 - CASRQSATYEQYF
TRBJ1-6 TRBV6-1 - CAIAGMVNSPLHF
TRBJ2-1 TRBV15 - CATSPSGGTPVDEQFF
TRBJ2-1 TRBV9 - CASSVGGGGARNEQFF
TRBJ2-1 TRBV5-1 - CASSLEDSRLGNEQFF
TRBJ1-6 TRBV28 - CASSSDRGLTPLHF
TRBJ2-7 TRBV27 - CASSLGVPYEQYF
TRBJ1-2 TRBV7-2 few CASSLAPPGRVFSGYTF
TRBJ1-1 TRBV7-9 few CASSLGFGTEAFF
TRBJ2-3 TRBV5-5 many CASSSPWTSGDDTQYF
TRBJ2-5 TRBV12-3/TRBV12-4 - CASRYSGTSGQETQYF
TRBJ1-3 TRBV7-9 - CASSPPTGGYSGNTIYF
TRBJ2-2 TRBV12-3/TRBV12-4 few CASSSTGPWTGELFF
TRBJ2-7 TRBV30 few CAWDGFGEQYF
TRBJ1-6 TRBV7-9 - CASSLGTSSSSYNSPLHF
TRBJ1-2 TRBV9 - CASGLQGSYGYTF
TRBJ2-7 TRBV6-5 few CASSVEGGSYEQYF
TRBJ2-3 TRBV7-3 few CASSAAGGMDTQYF
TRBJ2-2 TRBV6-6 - CASSPTVPTGELFF
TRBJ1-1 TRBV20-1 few CSARDQGRGVNTEAFF
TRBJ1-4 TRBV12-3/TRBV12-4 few CASTLRDRVLGSTNEKLFF
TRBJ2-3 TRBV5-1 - CASSHLLGTDTDTQYF
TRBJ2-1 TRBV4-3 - CASSQDTSGSYYEQFF
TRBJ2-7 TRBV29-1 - CSVEDQGTGGTEQYF
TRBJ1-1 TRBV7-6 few CASSNRGGLEAFF
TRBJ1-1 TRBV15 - CATSRDKGGWNTEAFF
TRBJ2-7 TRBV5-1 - CASSSTAGTYEQYF
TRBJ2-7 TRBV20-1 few CSAIDRENSYEQYF
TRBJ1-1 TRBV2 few CASRERMGNTEAFF
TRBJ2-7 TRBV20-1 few CSAPGTGGNEQYF